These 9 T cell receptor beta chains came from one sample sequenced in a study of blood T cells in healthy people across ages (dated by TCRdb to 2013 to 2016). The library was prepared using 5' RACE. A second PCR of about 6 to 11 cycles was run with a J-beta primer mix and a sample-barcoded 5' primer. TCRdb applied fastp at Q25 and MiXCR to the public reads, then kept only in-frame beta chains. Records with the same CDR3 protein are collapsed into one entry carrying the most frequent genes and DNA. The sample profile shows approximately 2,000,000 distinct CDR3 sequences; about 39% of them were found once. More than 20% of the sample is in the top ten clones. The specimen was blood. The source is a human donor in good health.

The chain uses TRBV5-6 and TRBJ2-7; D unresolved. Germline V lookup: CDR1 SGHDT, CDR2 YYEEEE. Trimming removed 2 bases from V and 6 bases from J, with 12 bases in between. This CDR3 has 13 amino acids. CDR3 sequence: CASSLLGLSEQYF. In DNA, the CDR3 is TGTGCCAGCAGCTTATTGGGGTTGAGCGAGCAGTACTTC. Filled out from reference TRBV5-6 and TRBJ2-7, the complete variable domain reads DAGVTQSPTHLIKTRGQQVTLRCSPKSGHDTVSWYQQALGQGPQFIFQYYEEEERQRGNFPDRFSGHQFPNYSSELNVNALLLGDSALYLCASSLLGLSEQYFGPGTRLTVT.

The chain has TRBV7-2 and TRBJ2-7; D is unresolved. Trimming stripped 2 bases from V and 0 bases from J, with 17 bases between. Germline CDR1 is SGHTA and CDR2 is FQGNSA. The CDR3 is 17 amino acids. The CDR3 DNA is TGTGCCAGCAGCTTAAGCGTTGGTCTGGAGAGCTCCTACGAGCAGTACTTC. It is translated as CASSLSVGLESSYEQYF.

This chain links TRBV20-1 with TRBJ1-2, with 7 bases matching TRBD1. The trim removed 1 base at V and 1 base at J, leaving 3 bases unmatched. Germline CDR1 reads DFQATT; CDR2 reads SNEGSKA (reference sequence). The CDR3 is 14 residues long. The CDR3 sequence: CSARVTGVNYGYTF. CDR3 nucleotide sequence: TGCAGTGCTAGAGTAACAGGGGTTAACTATGGCTACACCTTC.

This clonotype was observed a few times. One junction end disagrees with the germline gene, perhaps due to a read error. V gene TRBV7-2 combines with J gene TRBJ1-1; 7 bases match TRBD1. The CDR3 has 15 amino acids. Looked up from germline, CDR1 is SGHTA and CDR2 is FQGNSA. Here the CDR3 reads CASSSRGGMNTEAFF. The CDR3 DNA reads TGCGCCAGCAGCTCCAGGGGGGGCATGAACACTGAAGCTTTCTTT.

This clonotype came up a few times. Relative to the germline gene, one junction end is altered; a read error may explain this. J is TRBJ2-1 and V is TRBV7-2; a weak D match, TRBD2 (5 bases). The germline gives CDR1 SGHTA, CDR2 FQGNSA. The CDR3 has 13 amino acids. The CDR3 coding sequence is TGTGCCAACAGCTTTAGATCGGGGAATGAGCAGTTCTTC. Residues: CANSFRSGNEQFF. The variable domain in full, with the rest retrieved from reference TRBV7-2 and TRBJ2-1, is GAGVSQSPSNKVTEKGKDVELRCDPISGHTALYWYRQSLGQGLEFLIYFQGNSAPDKSGLPSDRFSAERTGGSVSTLTIQRTQQEDSAVYLCANSFRSGNEQFFGPGTRLTVL.

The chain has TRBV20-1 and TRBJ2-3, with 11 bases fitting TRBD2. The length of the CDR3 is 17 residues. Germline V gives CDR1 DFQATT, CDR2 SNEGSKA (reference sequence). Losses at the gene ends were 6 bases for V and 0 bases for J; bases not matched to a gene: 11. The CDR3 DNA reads TGCAGTGCCTACCGGACTAGCGGGCACCCTAGCACAGATACGCAGTATTTT. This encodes CSAYRTSGHPSTDTQYF.

The CDR3, as DNA: TGCGCCAGCAGCCCATTGGGGACTAGCGGGGTGGATACGCAGTATTTT. This gives the protein CASSPLGTSGVDTQYF. The V gene is TRBV4-3, the J gene TRBJ2-3; TRBD2 matches 13 bases. CDR3 length: 16 amino acids. Trimming cost V 4 bases and J 6 bases; bases outside gene matches: 7. CDR1 is LGHNA and CDR2 is YSLEER in the germline V gene.

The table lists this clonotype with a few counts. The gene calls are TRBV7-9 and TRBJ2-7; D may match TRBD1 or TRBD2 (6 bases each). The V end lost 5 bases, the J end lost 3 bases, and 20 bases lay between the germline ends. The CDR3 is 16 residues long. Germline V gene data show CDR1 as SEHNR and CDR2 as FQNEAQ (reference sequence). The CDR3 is CASSARGASRVYEQYF. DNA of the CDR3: TGTGCCAGCAGCGCAAGGGGGGCTAGCCGAGTCTACGAGCAGTACTTC.

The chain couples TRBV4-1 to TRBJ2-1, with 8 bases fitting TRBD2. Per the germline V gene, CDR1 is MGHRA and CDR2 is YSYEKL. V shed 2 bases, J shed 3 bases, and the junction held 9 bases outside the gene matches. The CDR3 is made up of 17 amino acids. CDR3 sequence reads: CASSQPVSSGGYNEQFF. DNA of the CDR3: TGCGCCAGCAGCCAACCCGTCAGCAGCGGGGGCTACAATGAGCAGTTCTTC.